This T cell receptor (beta chain) was retrieved from a study of blood T cell repertoires in COVID-19. Trimming removed 3 bases from V and 5 bases from J, with 10 bases in between. The CDR3 totals 13 residues. Germline values: CDR1 MNHNS, CDR2 SASEGT. In the original analysis: Amplification of reference gene primers provided the estimated nucleated cell counts. Clones were sequenced by immunoSEQ multiplex PCR, and TCRdb holds only the in-frame ones, with some missing. V, J and clone size derive from that table, while D and trimming were established from the DNA sequence. The sample includes about 150,000 clones, roughly 80% of them seen just once.

The sequence was obtained from a woman aged 55-69 years with COVID-19, enrolled during active disease. The sample taken for sequencing was peripheral blood. The chain employs TRBV6-1 and TRBJ1-1; D not certain. In nucleotides, the CDR3 is TGTGCCAGCAGTGATCCCCCGAGGACTGAAGCTTTCTTT. It yields the protein CASSDPPRTEAFF.